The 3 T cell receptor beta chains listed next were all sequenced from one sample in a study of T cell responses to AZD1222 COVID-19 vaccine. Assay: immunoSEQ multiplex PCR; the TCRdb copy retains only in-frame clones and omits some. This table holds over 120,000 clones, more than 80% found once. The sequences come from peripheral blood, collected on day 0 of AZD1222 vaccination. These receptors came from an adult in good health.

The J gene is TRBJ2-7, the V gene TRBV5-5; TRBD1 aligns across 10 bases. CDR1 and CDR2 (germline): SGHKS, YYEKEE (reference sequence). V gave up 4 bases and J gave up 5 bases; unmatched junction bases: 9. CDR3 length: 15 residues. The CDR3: CASSRLRDRGHEQYF. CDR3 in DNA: TGTGCCAGCAGCCGCCTCCGGGACAGGGGCCACGAGCAGTACTTC. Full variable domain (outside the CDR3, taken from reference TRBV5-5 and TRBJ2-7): DAGVTQSPTHLIKTRGQQVTLRCSPISGHKSVSWYQQVLGQGPQFIFQYYEKEERGRGNFPDRFSARQFPNYSSELNVNALLLGDSALYLCASSRLRDRGHEQYFGPGTRLTVT.

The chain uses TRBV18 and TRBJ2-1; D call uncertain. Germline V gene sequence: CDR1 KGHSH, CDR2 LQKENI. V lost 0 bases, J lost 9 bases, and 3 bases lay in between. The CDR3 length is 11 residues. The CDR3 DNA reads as TGTGCCAGCTCACCACCGGGTGAGCAGTTCTTC. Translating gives CASSPPGEQFF.

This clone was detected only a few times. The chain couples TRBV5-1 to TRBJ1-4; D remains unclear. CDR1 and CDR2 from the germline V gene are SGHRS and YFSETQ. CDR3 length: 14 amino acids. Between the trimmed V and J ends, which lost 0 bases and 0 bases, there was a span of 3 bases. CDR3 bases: TGCGCCAGCAGCTTGGGGGCAACTAATGAAAAACTGTTTTTT. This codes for CASSLGATNEKLFF.